The rows below give T cell receptor beta chains drawn from one sample of a study of cytomegalovirus exposure and HLA in healthy donors. Measured with immunoSEQ multiplex PCR; TCRdb has only the in-frame clones, and not every one. The sample holds approximately 170,000 clones, 85% seen once. Sequenced material: PBMCs. The receptors stem from a man aged 18 to 29 in good health and CMV-seropositive. CDR3s include the opening cysteine and the closing phenylalanine or tryptophan. The D gene is left open where the match is weak. Rows may omit the clone size; those that give it use once, few, many or a size class.

-,13,TRBJ1-1,TRBV6-5,-,CASSLGVYTEAFF,TGTGCCAGCAGTTTAGGGGTATACACTGAAGCTTTCTTT
-,15,TRBJ1-1,TRBV6-5,TRBD1,CASSSRQGANTEAFF,TGTGCCAGCAGTTCCAGACAGGGGGCGAACACTGAAGCTTTCTTT
-,18,TRBJ2-2,TRBV10-2,TRBD1,CASTDGTGGEEATGELFF,TGCGCCAGCACCGATGGGACAGGGGGCGAGGAGGCCACCGGGGAGCTGTTTTTT
-,15,TRBJ2-7,TRBV5-1,TRBD1,CASSLEGQGTYEQYF,TGCGCCAGCAGCTTGGAGGGACAGGGGACCTACGAGCAGTACTTC
-,16,TRBJ2-2,TRBV6-1,TRBD1,CASSEVTGSYTGELFF,TGTGCCAGCAGTGAAGTGACAGGGTCCTACACCGGGGAGCTGTTTTTT
-,15,TRBJ1-3,TRBV30,-,CAWSVRRGSGNTIYF,TGTGCCTGGAGTGTACGCAGGGGCTCTGGAAACACCATATATTTT
-,14,TRBJ1-6,TRBV6-1,-,CASKRGASNSPLHF,TGTGCCAGCAAGAGAGGAGCTAGTAATTCACCCCTCCACTTT
few,14,TRBJ2-7,TRBV11-2,TRBD2,CASSLGGSSYEQYF,TGTGCCAGCAGCCTGGGAGGGAGCTCCTACGAGCAGTACTTC
once,15,TRBJ2-3,TRBV6-1,-,CASSDQGGNTDTQYF,TGTGCCAGCAGTGACCAGGGGGGCAACACAGATACGCAGTATTTT
-,13,TRBJ1-2,TRBV10-2,-,CASRDRGDYGYTF,TGCGCCAGCAGGGACAGAGGGGACTATGGCTACACCTTC
-,15,TRBJ2-7,TRBV7-9,TRBD2,CASSLAPGGSYEQYF,TGTGCCAGCAGCTTAGCCCCGGGGGGCTCCTACGAGCAGTACTTC
many,16,TRBJ2-1,TRBV7-8,-,CASSWGLGRGRNEQFF,TGTGCCAGCAGCTGGGGGCTGGGCAGGGGACGGAATGAGCAGTTCTTC
-,15,TRBJ1-1,TRBV27,TRBD1,CASSLGDRVNTEAFF,TGTGCCAGCAGTTTAGGGGACAGGGTGAACACTGAAGCTTTCTTT
-,15,TRBJ2-7,TRBV4-2,-,CASSQEYSEGYEQYF,TGTGCCAGCAGCCAAGAGTATAGCGAGGGTTACGAGCAGTACTTC
few,14,TRBJ1-6,TRBV9,-,CASSVRQYNSPLHF,TGTGCCAGCAGCGTCAGGCAGTATAATTCACCCCTCCACTTT
-,14,TRBJ2-5,TRBV6-1,-,CARGQLWQKRTQYF,TGTGCCAGGGGCCAGTTATGGCAGAAGAGGACCCAGTACTTC
-,14,TRBJ2-2,TRBV6-6,-,CASRIQGGTGELFF,TGTGCCAGCAGAATCCAGGGGGGAACCGGGGAGCTGTTTTTT
-,16,TRBJ1-5,TRBV7-2,-,CASSLDRDESNQPQHF,TGTGCCAGCAGCTTAGACAGGGACGAGAGCAATCAGCCCCAGCATTTT
-,13,TRBJ1-1,TRBV5-8,-,CASSLDRDTEAFF,TGTGCCAGCAGCTTGGACAGGGACACTGAAGCTTTCTTT
-,17,TRBJ2-7,TRBV28,TRBD1,CASSPPDDRGGSYEQYF,TGTGCCAGCAGTCCCCCCGATGACAGGGGTGGTTCCTACGAGCAGTACTTC
-,17,TRBJ2-1,TRBV2,TRBD2,CASSDTSGGISYNEQFF,TGTGCCAGCAGTGATACTAGCGGGGGGATTTCGTACAATGAGCAGTTCTTC
once,12,TRBJ1-2,TRBV6-1,-,CAGKEGGYGYTF,TGTGCCGGCAAGGAGGGTGGCTATGGCTACACCTTC
few,12,TRBJ1-2,TRBV30,-,CAWSGGYYGYTF,TGTGCCTGGAGTGGCGGGTACTATGGCTACACCTTC
-,16,TRBJ1-4,TRBV7-8,TRBD1,CASSFGNRGTNEKLFF,TGTGCCAGCAGCTTCGGGAACAGGGGAACTAATGAAAAACTGTTTTTT
-,13,TRBJ2-1,TRBV7-9,-,CASSYTLGNEQFF,TGTGCCAGCAGCTATACTCTAGGTAATGAGCAGTTCTTC
few,18,TRBJ2-7,TRBV21-1,-,CASSKPGLAGAQGDEQYF,TGTGCCAGCAGCAAACCAGGACTAGCGGGAGCTCAGGGGGACGAGCAGTACTTC
-,13,TRBJ1-2,TRBV5-6,TRBD1,CASKGQGYYGYTF,TGTGCCAGCAAGGGACAGGGGTACTATGGCTACACCTTC
-,14,TRBJ2-1,TRBV5-1,TRBD2,CASSSTSGGLEQFF,TGCGCCAGCAGCTCGACTAGCGGGGGGCTAGAGCAGTTCTTC
-,16,TRBJ1-1,TRBV7-7,-,CARPLRWRCLNTEAFF,TGTGCCCGACCTCTAAGATGGAGATGTTTGAACACTGAAGCTTTCTTT
-,12,TRBJ2-7,TRBV30,-,CAWSVDKSEQYF,TGTGCCTGGAGTGTAGACAAGTCAGAGCAGTACTTC
-,15,TRBJ2-5,TRBV10-2,-,CASSDRGGGQETQYF,TGCGCCAGCAGTGACAGGGGCGGGGGCCAAGAGACCCAGTACTTC
-,15,TRBJ2-4,TRBV7-3,-,CASSSNRDTVNIQYF,TGTGCCAGCAGCTCAAACCGGGACACCGTAAACATTCAGTACTTC
-,13,TRBJ2-2,TRBV7-9,-,CASSLQTTGELFF,TGTGCCAGCAGCCTACAGACCACCGGGGAGCTGTTTTTT
-,15,TRBJ2-1,TRBV5-1,-,CASRKPGGGLNEQFF,TGCGCCAGCAGAAAACCCGGAGGCGGGCTCAATGAGCAGTTCTTC
few,15,TRBJ1-5,TRBV6-1,-,CASRPNLGPNQPQHF,TGTGCCAGCAGGCCCAATTTGGGGCCCAATCAGCCCCAGCATTTT
-,15,TRBJ2-5,TRBV6-1,TRBD1,CASTKETGGAQTQYF,TGTGCCAGCACCAAGGAGACAGGGGGCGCCCAGACCCAGTACTTC
-,14,TRBJ2-3,TRBV29-1,TRBD2,CSVWVRGSTDTQYF,TGCAGCGTTTGGGTGCGGGGGAGCACAGATACGCAGTATTTT
few,16,TRBJ1-5,TRBV7-8,-,CASSLARDIWNQPQHF,TGTGCCAGCAGCTTGGCACGGGACATCTGGAATCAGCCCCAGCATTTT
-,16,TRBJ2-3,TRBV6-5,-,CASSYSRTTGADTQYF,TGTGCCAGCAGTTACTCGCGGACCACCGGGGCAGATACGCAGTATTTT
-,15,TRBJ2-3,TRBV5-1,-,CASSLQASPTDTQYF,TGCGCCAGCAGCCTACAGGCTTCCCCCACAGATACGCAGTATTTT
-,13,TRBJ1-2,TRBV30,TRBD1,CAWSIGGDYGYTF,TGTGCCTGGAGTATAGGGGGCGACTATGGCTACACCTTC
-,13,TRBJ1-1,TRBV6-1,-,CASSRTANTEAFF,TGTGCCAGCAGCCGGACAGCTAACACTGAAGCTTTCTTT
-,16,TRBJ2-5,TRBV7-9,TRBD2,CASSSRTSGRWETQYF,TGTGCCAGCAGCTCCAGGACTAGCGGGAGATGGGAGACCCAGTACTTC
-,16,TRBJ2-7,TRBV9,-,CASSQTTPTPTYEQYF,TGTGCCAGCAGCCAGACGACCCCGACACCCACCTACGAGCAGTACTTC
once,11,TRBJ1-2,TRBV7-9,-,CASSVRQVTTF,TGTGCCAGCAGCGTACGACAGGTTACCACCTTC
once,15,TRBJ2-1,TRBV28,TRBD2,CASIAGTTTYNEQFF,TGTGCCAGCATTGCCGGGACTACCACCTACAATGAGCAGTTCTTC
-,14,TRBJ2-2,TRBV19,TRBD1,CATNGQAGTGELFF,TGTGCCACCAACGGACAGGCCGGCACCGGGGAGCTGTTTTTT
-,15,TRBJ1-5,TRBV28,-,CASSPGQRSNQPQHF,TGTGCCAGCAGTCCCGGACAGAGAAGCAATCAGCCCCAGCATTTT
-,16,TRBJ1-5,TRBV19,-,CASTSVQDRLNQPQHF,TGTGCCAGTACCTCGGTCCAGGACAGACTAAATCAGCCCCAGCATTTT
-,15,TRBJ2-7,TRBV5-1,TRBD2,CASSLRSGGPYEQYF,TGCGCCAGCAGCTTGAGAAGCGGGGGGCCTTACGAGCAGTACTTC
-,17,TRBJ2-2,TRBV28,TRBD2,CASTSTSGRAGSGELFF,TGTGCCAGCACCTCGACTAGCGGGAGGGCCGGATCCGGGGAGCTGTTTTTT
-,16,TRBJ2-2,TRBV7-8,-,CASSLWRGGNTGELFF,TGTGCCAGCAGCTTATGGCGCGGCGGGAACACCGGGGAGCTGTTTTTT
-,13,TRBJ2-1,TRBV7-3,-,CASSSTSRNEQFF,TGTGCCAGCAGCTCGACCTCTAGGAATGAGCAGTTCTTC